This note documents a single T cell receptor beta chain sequence. Its cognate antigen is unknown. The data were obtained in a study of shared clonotypes between healthy human individuals. Study-wide points: All-four-donor shared clonotypes had higher generation probabilities than non-shared clonotypes did. Generally, naive subsets (rather than memory subsets) showed larger estimated richness.

None of the donors, who were healthy HIV-negative adults, had recently had acute infections or vaccinations. Sequenced by immunoSEQ multiplex PCR; TCRdb stores in-frame clones only, minus some. The table has some 1.5 million clones, more than 95% seen once. Germline V gives CDR1 SNHLY, CDR2 FYNNEI. The CDR3 has 14 residues. The J segment lost 7 bases and the V segment lost 7 bases, leaving 9 bases of the junction unmatched. The clonotype was recovered from a man aged 30 to 39 in good health. Sequencing was carried out using naive CD4+ T cells sorted from blood. Described subset: CD45RA+ positively selected. V is TRBV2 and J is TRBJ2-7; 11 bases are a match to TRBD2. The CDR3 spells CASIGLAGAGEQYF. Written as DNA, the CDR3 is TGTGCCAGCATCGGACTAGCGGGCGCCGGGGAGCAGTACTTC.